The present T cell receptor (beta chain) was sequenced within a study of OX40 agonist ivuxolimab in advanced cancers. In the study overall: Dose-escalation patients suffered from hepatocellular carcinoma, melanoma, renal cell or head and neck cancer.

Libraries were prepared by immunoSEQ multiplex PCR; TCRdb keeps only in-frame clonotypes and omits some of them. The sample yields 50,000 or so clones, 65% to 90% seen once. General study findings and limits: Also showing low normalized T-cell clonal expansion were some of the nonresponders. Clonal expansion in partial responders at 0.1-3.0 mg/kg ranked among the lowest.

The trim removed 4 bases at V and 2 bases at J, leaving 6 bases unmatched. The CDR3 has 15 residues. Germline V gives CDR1 SGHVS, CDR2 FQNEAQ. Note on this clone: The antigen is undetermined.

This specimen consisted of CD4+ or CD8+ T cells sorted from blood, obtained in a trial of the OX40 agonist ivuxolimab. The V and J genes are TRBV7-8 and TRBJ2-7; 9 positions agree with TRBD2. This receptor was taken from an adult with an advanced solid tumor such as melanoma, head and neck, liver or kidney cancer. This CDR3 is CASSSQGGRAYEQYF. In DNA form, the CDR3 reads TGTGCCAGCAGCTCTCAGGGCGGGAGGGCCTACGAGCAGTACTTC.